Sequencing of this T cell receptor (beta chain) was carried out in a study of control samples from healthy donors and cancer patients. Only in-frame clones appear in the TCRdb table, and some are missing; sequencing was by immunoSEQ multiplex PCR. The repertoire has about 44,000 clones, about three quarters of them found once; the top ten carry under 20%. CDR3 size: 16 residues. With 3 bases clipped from V and 0 bases from J, the junction kept 4 bases outside the gene matches. The V gene's germline CDR1 is MNHEY and CDR2 SVGEGT. Sequenced input: formalin-fixed, paraffin-embedded tissue. V and J are TRBV6-2 or TRBV6-3 and TRBJ2-4; 8 nucleotides align to TRBD2. The receptor comes from a male donor with melanoma. This chain's CDR3 is CASSYRGGVAKNIQYF. The CDR3 DNA is TGTGCCAGCAGTTATCGGGGGGGAGTAGCCAAAAACATTCAGTACTTC.